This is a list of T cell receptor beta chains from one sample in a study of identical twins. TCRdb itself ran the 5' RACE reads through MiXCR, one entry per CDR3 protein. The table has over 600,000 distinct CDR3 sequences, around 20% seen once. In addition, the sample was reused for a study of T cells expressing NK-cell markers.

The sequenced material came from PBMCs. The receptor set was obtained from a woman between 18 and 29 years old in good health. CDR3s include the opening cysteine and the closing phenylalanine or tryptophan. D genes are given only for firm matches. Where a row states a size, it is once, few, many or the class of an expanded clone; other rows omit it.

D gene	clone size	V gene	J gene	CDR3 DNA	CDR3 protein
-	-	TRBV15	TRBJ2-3	TGTGCCACCAGCAGAGGTGGGAGAAGCGCAGATACGCAGTATTTT	CATSRGGRSADTQYF
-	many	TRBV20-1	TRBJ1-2	TGCAGTGCTAGAGAGGGTTCCGAGATCGGTGGCTACACCTTC	CSAREGSEIGGYTF
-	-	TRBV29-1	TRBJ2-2	TGCAGCGTTGGCTTGTTGAACACCGGGGAGCTGTTTTTT	CSVGLLNTGELFF
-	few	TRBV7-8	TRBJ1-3	TGTGCCAGCAGCTTATTGGGTACTACTGGCTACACCATATATTTT	CASSLLGTTGYTIYF
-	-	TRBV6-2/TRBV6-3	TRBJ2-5	TGTGCCAGCAGTTACCCCCCGGAGACCCAGTACTTC	CASSYPPETQYF
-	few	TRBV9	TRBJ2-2	TGTGCCAGCAGCCCCCATCGGGGGCGGAACACCGGGGAGCTGTTTTTT	CASSPHRGRNTGELFF
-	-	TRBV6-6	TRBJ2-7	TGTGCCAGCAGAGACAATCCCTACGAGCAGTACTTC	CASRDNPYEQYF
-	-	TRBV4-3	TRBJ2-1	TGCGCCAGCAGCCAGGATGGGACTCTCGCCTACAATGAGCAGTTCTTC	CASSQDGTLAYNEQFF
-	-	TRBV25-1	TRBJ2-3	TGTGCCAGCAGTGCCGTATCTAGCACAGATACGCAGTATTTT	CASSAVSSTDTQYF
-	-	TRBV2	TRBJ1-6	TGTGCCAGCAACCTGGACGGGGATTCACCCCTCCACTTT	CASNLDGDSPLHF
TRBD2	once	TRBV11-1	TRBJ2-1	TGTGCCAGCAGCCGCAGCGTGGGCCCAGCGGGAGTACTCAATGAGCAGTTCTTC	CASSRSVGPAGVLNEQFF